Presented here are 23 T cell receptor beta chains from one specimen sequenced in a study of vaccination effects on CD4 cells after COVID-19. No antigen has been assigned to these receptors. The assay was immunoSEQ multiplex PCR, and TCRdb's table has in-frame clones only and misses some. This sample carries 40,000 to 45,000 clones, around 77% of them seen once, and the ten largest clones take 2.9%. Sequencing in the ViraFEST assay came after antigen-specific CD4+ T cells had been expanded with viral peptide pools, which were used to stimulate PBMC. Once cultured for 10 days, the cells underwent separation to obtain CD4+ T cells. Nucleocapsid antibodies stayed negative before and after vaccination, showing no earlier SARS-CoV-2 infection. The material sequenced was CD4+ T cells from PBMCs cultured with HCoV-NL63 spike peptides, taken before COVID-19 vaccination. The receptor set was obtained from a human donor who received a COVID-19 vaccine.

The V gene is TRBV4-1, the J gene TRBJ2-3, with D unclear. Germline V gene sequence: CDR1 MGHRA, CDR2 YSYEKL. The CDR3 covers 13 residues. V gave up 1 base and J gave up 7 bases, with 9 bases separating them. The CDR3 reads CASSQVGLNTQYF. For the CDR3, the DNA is TGCGCCAGCAGCCAAGTTGGGCTAAATACGCAGTATTTT.

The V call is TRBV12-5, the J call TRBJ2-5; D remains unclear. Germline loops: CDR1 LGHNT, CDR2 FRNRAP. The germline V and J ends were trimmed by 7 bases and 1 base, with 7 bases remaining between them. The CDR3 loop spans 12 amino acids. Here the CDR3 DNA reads TGTGCTAGTGCCCGACCCCAAGAGACCCAGTACTTC. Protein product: CASARPQETQYF.

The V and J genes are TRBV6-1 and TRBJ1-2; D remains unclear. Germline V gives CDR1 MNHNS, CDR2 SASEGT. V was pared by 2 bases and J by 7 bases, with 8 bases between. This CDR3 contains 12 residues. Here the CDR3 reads CASSEIFPGYTF. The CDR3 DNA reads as TGTGCCAGCAGTGAAATTTTCCCTGGCTACACCTTC.

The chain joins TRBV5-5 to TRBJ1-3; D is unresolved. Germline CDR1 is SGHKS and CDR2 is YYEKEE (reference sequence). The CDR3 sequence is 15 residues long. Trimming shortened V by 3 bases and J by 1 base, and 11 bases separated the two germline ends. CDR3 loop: CASSSTRTSGNTIYF. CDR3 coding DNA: TGTGCCAGCAGCTCCACAAGGACGTCTGGAAACACCATATATTTT.

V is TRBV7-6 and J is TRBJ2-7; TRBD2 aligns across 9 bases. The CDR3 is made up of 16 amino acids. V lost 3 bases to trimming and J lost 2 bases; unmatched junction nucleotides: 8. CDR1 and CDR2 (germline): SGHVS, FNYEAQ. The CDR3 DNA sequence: TGTGCCAGCAGCTTGGGCGGGGGGGCCTTAACCTACGAGCAGTACGTC. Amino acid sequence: CASSLGGGALTYEQYV.

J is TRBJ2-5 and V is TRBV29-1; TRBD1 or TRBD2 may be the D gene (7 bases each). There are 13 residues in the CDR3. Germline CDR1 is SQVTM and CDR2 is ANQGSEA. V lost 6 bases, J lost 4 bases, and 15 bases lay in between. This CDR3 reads CSVHRGGAETQYF. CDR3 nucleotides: TGCAGCGTGCACAGGGGAGGGGCAGAGACCCAGTACTTC. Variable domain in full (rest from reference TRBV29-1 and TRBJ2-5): SAVISQKPSRDICQRGTSLTIQCQVDSQVTMMFWYRQQPGQSLTLIATANQGSEATYESGFVIDKFPISRPNLTFSTLTVSNMSPEDSSIYLCSVHRGGAETQYFGPGTRLLVL.

The CDR3 loop reads CASRAGMVDTQYF. For the CDR3, the DNA is TGTGCCAGCAGGGCAGGGATGGTAGATACGCAGTATTTT. The chain recombines TRBV11-1 with TRBJ2-3; possibly TRBD1 for D (5 bases). V was clipped by 6 bases and J by 5 bases, with 12 bases between them. Per germline, CDR1 SGHAT and CDR2 FQDESV (reference sequence). This CDR3 region has 13 residues.

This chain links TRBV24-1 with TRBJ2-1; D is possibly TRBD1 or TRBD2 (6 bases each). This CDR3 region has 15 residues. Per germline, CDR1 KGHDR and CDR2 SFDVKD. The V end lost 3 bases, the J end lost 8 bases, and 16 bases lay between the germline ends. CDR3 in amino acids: CATSDGTGGRDEQFF. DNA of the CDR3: TGTGCCACCAGTGATGGGACTGGGGGCAGGGATGAGCAGTTCTTC.

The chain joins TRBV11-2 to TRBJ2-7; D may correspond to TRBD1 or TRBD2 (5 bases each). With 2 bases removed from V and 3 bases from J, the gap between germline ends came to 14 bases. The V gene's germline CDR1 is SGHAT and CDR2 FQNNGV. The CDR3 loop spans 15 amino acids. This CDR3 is CASSLNTGGFYEQYV. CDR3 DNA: TGTGCCAGCAGCTTAAACACAGGAGGCTTCTACGAGCAGTACGTC.

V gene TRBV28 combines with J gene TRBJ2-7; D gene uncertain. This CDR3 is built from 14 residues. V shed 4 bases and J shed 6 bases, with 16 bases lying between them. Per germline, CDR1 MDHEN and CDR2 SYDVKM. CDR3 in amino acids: CASSSRPSGPEQYV. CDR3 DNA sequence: TGTGCCAGCAGTTCAAGACCCTCCGGACCCGAGCAGTACGTC.

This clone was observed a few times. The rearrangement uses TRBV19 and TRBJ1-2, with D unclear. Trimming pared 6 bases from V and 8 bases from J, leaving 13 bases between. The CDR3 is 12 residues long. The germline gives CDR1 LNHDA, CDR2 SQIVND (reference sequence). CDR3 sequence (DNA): TGTGCCAGTAGCCTTGACATATCCGGCTACACCTTC. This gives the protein CASSLDISGYTF.

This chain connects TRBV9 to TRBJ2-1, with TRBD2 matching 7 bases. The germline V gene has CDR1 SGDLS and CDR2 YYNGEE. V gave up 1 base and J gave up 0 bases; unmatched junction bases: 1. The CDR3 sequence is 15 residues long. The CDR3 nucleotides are TGTGCCAGCAGCGTAACGGGAGGCTCCTACAATGAGCAGTTCTTC. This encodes CASSVTGGSYNEQFF.

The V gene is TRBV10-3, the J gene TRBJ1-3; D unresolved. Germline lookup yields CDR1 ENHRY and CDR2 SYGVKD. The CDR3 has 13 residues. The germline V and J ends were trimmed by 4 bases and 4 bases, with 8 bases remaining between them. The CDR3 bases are TGTGCCATCAGTGCCTCAATAGGAAACACCATATATTTT. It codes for CAISASIGNTIYF.

The CDR3 here is CASSLAGQGAASGELFF. Here the CDR3 DNA reads TGCGCCAGCAGCTTGGCGGGTCAGGGGGCTGCGTCCGGGGAGCTGTTTTTT. This chain uses TRBV5-1 with TRBJ2-2; 8 nucleotides align to TRBD1. J gave up 6 bases and V 0 bases, and 10 bases lay outside the gene matches. The germline gives CDR1 SGHRS, CDR2 YFSETQ. CDR3 length: 17 amino acids.

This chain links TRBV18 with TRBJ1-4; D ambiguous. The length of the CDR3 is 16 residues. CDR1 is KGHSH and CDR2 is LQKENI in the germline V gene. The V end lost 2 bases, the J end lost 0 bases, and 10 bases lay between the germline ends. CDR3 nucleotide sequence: TGTGCCAGCTCACCATACAAGGCCGCAACTAATGAAAAACTGTTTTTT. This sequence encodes CASSPYKAATNEKLFF.

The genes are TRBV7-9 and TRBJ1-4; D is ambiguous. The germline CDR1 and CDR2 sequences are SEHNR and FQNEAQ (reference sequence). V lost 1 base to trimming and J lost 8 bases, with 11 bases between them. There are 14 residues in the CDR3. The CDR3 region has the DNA TGTGCCAGCAGCTTAGAGACGGTTGGGGAAAAACTGTTTTTT. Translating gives CASSLETVGEKLFF.

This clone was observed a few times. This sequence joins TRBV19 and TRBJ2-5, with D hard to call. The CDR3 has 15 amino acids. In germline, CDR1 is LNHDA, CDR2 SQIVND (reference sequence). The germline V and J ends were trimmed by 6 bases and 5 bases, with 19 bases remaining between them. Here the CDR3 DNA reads TGTGCCAGTAGCCTCGGTACAGCGCTTTCGGAGACCCAGTACTTC. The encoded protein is CASSLGTALSETQYF.

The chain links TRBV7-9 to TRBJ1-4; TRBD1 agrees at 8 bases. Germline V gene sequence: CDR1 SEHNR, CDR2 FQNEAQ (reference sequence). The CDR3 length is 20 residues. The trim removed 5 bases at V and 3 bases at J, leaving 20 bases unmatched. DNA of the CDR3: TGTGCCAGCAGCATACAAGGGACAGGCGGAAAGATCCGGTCTAATGAAAAACTGTTTTTT. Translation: CASSIQGTGGKIRSNEKLFF. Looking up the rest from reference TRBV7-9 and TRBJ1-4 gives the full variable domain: DTGVSQNPRHKITKRGQNVTFRCDPISEHNRLYWYRQTLGQGPEFLTYFQNEAQLEKSRLLSDRFSAERPKGSFSTLEIQRTEQGDSAMYLCASSIQGTGGKIRSNEKLFFGSGTQLSVL.

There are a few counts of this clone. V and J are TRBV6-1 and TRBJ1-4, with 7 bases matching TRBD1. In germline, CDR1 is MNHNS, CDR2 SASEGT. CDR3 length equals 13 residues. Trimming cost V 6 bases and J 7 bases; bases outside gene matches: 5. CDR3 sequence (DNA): TGTGCCAGCAGACAGGGGACCGGTGAAAAACTGTTTTTT. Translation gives CASRQGTGEKLFF.

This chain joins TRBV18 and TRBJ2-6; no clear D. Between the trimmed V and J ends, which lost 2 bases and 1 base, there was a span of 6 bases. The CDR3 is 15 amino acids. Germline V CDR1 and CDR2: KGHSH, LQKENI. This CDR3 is CASSPSGSGANVLTF. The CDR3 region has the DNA TGTGCCAGCTCACCAAGTGGATCTGGGGCCAACGTCCTGACTTTC.

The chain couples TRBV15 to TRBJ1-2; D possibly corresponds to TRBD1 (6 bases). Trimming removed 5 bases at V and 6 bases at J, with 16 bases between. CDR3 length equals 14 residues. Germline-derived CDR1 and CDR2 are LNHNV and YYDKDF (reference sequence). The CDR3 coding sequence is TGTGCCACCAGCGTCGGAGGACAGACTAATGGCTACACCTTC. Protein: CATSVGGQTNGYTF.

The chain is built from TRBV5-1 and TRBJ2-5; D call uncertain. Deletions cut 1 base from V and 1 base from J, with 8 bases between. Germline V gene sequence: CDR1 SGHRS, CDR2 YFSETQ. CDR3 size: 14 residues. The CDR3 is CASSLLGSQETQYF. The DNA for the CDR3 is TGCGCCAGCAGCTTGTTGGGCAGCCAAGAGACCCAGTACTTC.

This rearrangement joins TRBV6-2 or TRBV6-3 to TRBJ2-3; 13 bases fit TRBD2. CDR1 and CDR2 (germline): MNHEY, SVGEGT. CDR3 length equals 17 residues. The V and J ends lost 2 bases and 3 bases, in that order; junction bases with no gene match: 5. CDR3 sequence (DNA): TGTGCCAGCAGTTACGGGGGACTAGCGGGGAGGACAGATACGCAGTATTTT. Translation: CASSYGGLAGRTDTQYF.